The 12 T cell receptor beta chains in this list originate from one sample, sequenced in a study of shared clonotypes between healthy human individuals. Clones were read by immunoSEQ multiplex PCR, and TCRdb kept only the in-frame ones, dropping some. Of 2,500,000 or so clones in the sample, around nine tenths were seen once. Sequencing was performed on naive CD4+ T cells sorted from blood. Sample subset: CD45RA+ positively selected. The source is a man aged 18-30 years in good health.

V and J are TRBV7-9 and TRBJ2-2, with D possibly matching TRBD2 (6 bases). The ends were cut back, 3 bases at V and 7 bases at J, with 12 bases in the middle. Germline values: CDR1 SEHNR, CDR2 FQNEAQ (reference sequence). CDR3 length: 14 residues. The CDR3 sequence is CASSLFGEVGELFF. The CDR3 DNA follows: TGTGCCAGCAGCTTGTTCGGGGAGGTCGGGGAGCTGTTTTTT.

This sequence joins TRBV7-8 and TRBJ1-2, with D possibly matching TRBD1 (6 bases). Trimming removed 5 bases at V and 4 bases at J, with 14 bases between. The CDR3 length is 14 residues. CDR1 is SGHVS, CDR2 FQNEAQ, per germline. This CDR3 reads CASSPKGGVYGYTF. CDR3 in DNA: TGTGCCAGCAGCCCCAAGGGGGGGGTCTATGGCTACACCTTC.

This chain links TRBV5-8 with TRBJ2-7; the D gene could be TRBD1 or TRBD2 (5 bases each). This CDR3 spans 14 amino acids. Germline CDR1 is SGHTS and CDR2 is YDEGEE. Deletions cut 6 bases from V and 6 bases from J, with 19 bases between. CDR3 sequence: CASNPRDVRIEQYF. The CDR3 DNA reads TGTGCCAGCAACCCTAGGGACGTTAGGATCGAGCAGTACTTC.

This clone was counted only a few times. The rearrangement uses TRBV27 and TRBJ1-2; TRBD1 is a possible D gene (5 bases). Germline CDR1 is MNHEY and CDR2 is SMNVEV (reference sequence). Between the trimmed V and J ends, which lost 6 bases and 6 bases, there was a span of 14 bases. The CDR3 has 13 residues. CDR3 amino acids: CASSPFSGNGYTF. The CDR3 DNA sequence: TGTGCCAGCAGCCCATTCTCAGGGAATGGCTACACCTTC.

The rearrangement joins TRBV2 to TRBJ2-2; no firm D call. The V gene lost 7 bases and the J gene lost 1 base, with 10 bases spanning the gap. Germline values: CDR1 SNHLY, CDR2 FYNNEI. The CDR3 is 14 amino acids. Written as DNA, the CDR3 is TGTGCCAGCAACAAGGAGCGGAACACCGGGGAGCTGTTTTTT. It encodes CASNKERNTGELFF.

DNA for the CDR3: TGTGCCAGCAGCTTAGTACCCGGTCGTACCGAGAAAGAGACCCAGTACTTC. The encoded protein is CASSLVPGRTEKETQYF. The V call is TRBV7-2, the J call TRBJ2-5; D gene unclear. Per germline, CDR1 SGHTA and CDR2 FQGNSA. This CDR3 region has 17 residues. The V end was cut by 1 base, the J end by 3 bases, with 18 bases between.

CDR3 nucleotides: TGTGCCAGCAGTGGATCGACAGGGGGTAACTATGGCTACACCTTC. Protein sequence: CASSGSTGGNYGYTF. The rearrangement links TRBV25-1 to TRBJ1-2, with 9 nucleotides matching TRBD1. This CDR3 spans 15 amino acids. Trimming cost V 4 bases and J 1 base; bases outside gene matches: 4. CDR1 and CDR2 (germline): MGHDK, SYGVNS.

CDR3 loop: CASSFRVSYGYTF. The DNA of the CDR3 is TGTGCCAGCAGTTTCCGAGTCAGCTATGGCTACACCTTC. V is TRBV28 and J is TRBJ1-2; D unclear. The germline V gene has CDR1 MDHEN and CDR2 SYDVKM. This CDR3 has 13 residues. Trimming shortened V by 3 bases and J by 4 bases, and 9 bases separated the two germline ends.

This chain joins TRBV5-4 and TRBJ2-2; D gene uncertain. The V end was cut by 4 bases, the J end by 0 bases, with 7 bases between. This CDR3 comprises 14 residues. CDR1 is SGHNT and CDR2 is YYREEE in the germline V gene (reference sequence). The CDR3 here is CASSGSANTGELFF. The DNA of the CDR3 is TGTGCCAGCAGCGGATCCGCGAACACCGGGGAGCTGTTTTTT.

The V call is TRBV6-1, the J call TRBJ1-1; no definite D call. The germline V gene has CDR1 MNHNS and CDR2 SASEGT. V was pared by 7 bases and J by 4 bases, with 7 bases between. The CDR3 length is 11 residues. The CDR3 is CASISSTEAFF. The CDR3 coding sequence is TGTGCCAGCATTTCAAGCACTGAAGCTTTCTTT.

The rearrangement joins TRBV2 to TRBJ1-5; 11 bases align to TRBD1. The germline CDR1 and CDR2 sequences are SNHLY and FYNNEI. V gave up 7 bases and J gave up 1 base; unmatched junction bases: 3. The CDR3 spans 15 residues. As DNA, the CDR3 is TGTGCCAGCATGCGGGACAGGGGGAGCAATCAGCCCCAGCATTTT. Protein product: CASMRDRGSNQPQHF.

This rearrangement joins TRBV5-1 to TRBJ2-1, with 10 bases identical to TRBD2. CDR1 and CDR2 from the germline V gene are SGHRS and YFSETQ. The CDR3 length is 15 residues. J was trimmed by 6 bases and V by 1 base; bases with no gene match: 4. The CDR3 bases are TGCGCCAGCAGCTTGTCAAGCGGGAGGGTCAATGAGCAGTTCTTC. Protein sequence: CASSLSSGRVNEQFF.